This paragraph covers one T cell receptor beta chain sequence. This clonotype was counted between two and nine times. Which antigen it targets is not known. Per-base qualities were not stored, and no clone one base away is much larger. The sample was run on an Illumina NovaSeq 6000. cDNA libraries for TCRalpha and TCRbeta were prepared by 5'RACE using constant-segment primers, with sample barcodes and unique molecular identifiers added. Trizol reagent was used to extract RNA from every sample. Libraries were amplified in two PCR steps, with a second sample barcode and Illumina TruSeq adapters added in the second step. Sequencing of libraries was performed on an Illumina NovaSeq with 2 x 150 bp paired-end reads. On the study's bioinformatics: Reads were demultiplexed and collapsed into UMI-guided consensus sequences with migec v1.2.7. Using mixcr v2.1.11, UMI consensuses were aligned to TRA and TRB V and J templates and then assembled into clonotypes. A clonotype was counted as expanded or contracted only if both edgeR and NoisET called the change significant, with noise models trained on biological replicates. For edgeR calls, a false discovery rate-adjusted p below 0.01 and a log2 fold-change threshold of 1 were applied. PCA with hierarchical clustering of max-normalized trajectories of the 1000 most abundant clonotypes was used as exploratory dynamics analysis. Separately sequenced CD4+ and CD8+ repertoires were used to assign the CD4 or CD8 phenotype of responding clones. TCRdb redid the processing of the public reads, applying fastp at Q25 and MiXCR, and retained in-frame beta chains. When rows share a CDR3 protein, they turn into one entry using the most common DNA and genes. TCRdb assigned the V and J calls; the authors' analysis was not used. The sample data list about 4,300 distinct CDR3 sequences, and about 15% of these were observed just once. The top ten clones comprise more than 2% of the sample.

These data come from a study of T-cell memory formation after mild COVID-19 (dated by TCRdb to about 2021). Notes on the research overall: Most TCR sequence clusters were specific to one of the two donors. In a couple of donors, T-cell clones that expanded and contracted after mild COVID-19 were tracked by sequencing TCRalpha and TCRbeta repertoires over time. The cohort comprised two young, previously healthy adult volunteers, one female and one male. The paper as a whole reports these results and caveats: From day 15 to 85, contracting clones showed balanced CD4/CD8 phenotypes, whereas a second wave of clones that expanded from day 15 to 37 leaned towards CD4+. SARS-CoV-2 specificity of the second-wave clones peaking on day 37 was not confirmed. The detection of some responding clones in pre-infection memory suggests that pre-existing cross-reactive memory T cells joined the SARS-CoV-2 response. Contracting CD4+ clones appeared mostly in the CM and EM memory subsets, whereas CD8+ clones were enriched in EMRA. The study covered only two mild cases, and larger cohorts including severe cases with pre-infection samples were considered necessary.

Ficoll-Paque density gradient centrifugation was the method used to isolate PBMCs. The trim is 7 bases for V and 3 bases for J, with a gap of 18 bases between the germline ends. The CDR3 runs 15 residues from the cysteine to the phenylalanine. Only the CDR3 DNA stays, 45 bases, in frame from base 1. Sequences SGDLS (CDR1) and YYNGEE (CDR2) are obtained from the germline V gene. The rearranged segments are TRBV9 and TRBJ2-3; the D gene is perhaps TRBD2, from 5 matching bases. The origin of this receptor is an adult who had mild COVID-19 (a few samples of this study predate the infection). The sample titles of this study are shuffled in the database, so cell type and time point are left out. The specimen was PBMCs or a T cell subset sorted from them (not recorded which). The CDR3: CASSSSGSATDTQYF. DNA sequence: TGTGCCAGCTCCTCCTCGGGTAGCGCGACAGATACGCAGTATTTT.